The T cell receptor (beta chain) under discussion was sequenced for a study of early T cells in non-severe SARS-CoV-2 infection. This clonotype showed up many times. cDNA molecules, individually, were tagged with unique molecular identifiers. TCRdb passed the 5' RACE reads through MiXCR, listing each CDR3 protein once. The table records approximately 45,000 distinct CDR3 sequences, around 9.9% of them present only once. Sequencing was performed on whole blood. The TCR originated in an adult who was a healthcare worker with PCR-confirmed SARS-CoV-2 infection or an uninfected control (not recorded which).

As DNA, the CDR3 is TGTGCCAGCAGTTATGCAAAGTTCGGGAAGCCCAGCGAGCAGTTCTTC. It yields the protein CASSYAKFGKPSEQFF. V is TRBV6-5 and J is TRBJ2-1; TRBD2 is a possible D gene (5 bases). The CDR3 is 16 residues long. Germline V gene sequence: CDR1 MNHEY, CDR2 SVGAGI. Trimming stripped 3 bases from V and 10 bases from J, with 22 bases between.